These 5 T cell receptor beta chains were all obtained from the same sample, sequenced in a study of T cell repertoires in cytomegalovirus infection. These receptors lack a known antigen. TCRdb recomputed calls from the reads with MiXCR, one row per CDR3 protein. The sample has around 900,000 distinct CDR3 sequences; roughly 30% are singletons. Sequenced here: cultured CD8+ T cells from PBMCs, sampled from culture after CMV antigen stimulation. The receptors were gathered from a human donor in good health (CMV status not recorded). Some clones in this sample may be carry-over from other donors' samples.

The chain couples TRBV7-2 to TRBJ1-6, with no clear D. The CDR3 loop spans 13 amino acids. CDR1 and CDR2 (germline): SGHTA, FQGNSA. V lost 0 bases to trimming and J lost 8 bases, with 5 bases between them. The CDR3 here is CASSLAWDSPLHF. The CDR3, as DNA: TGTGCCAGCAGCTTAGCGTGGGATTCACCCCTCCACTTT.

This clonotype was observed a few times. This chain links TRBV7-9 with TRBJ2-3; 14 positions match TRBD2. This CDR3 contains 16 residues. Germline V CDR1 and CDR2: SEHNR, FQNEAQ (reference sequence). V was pared by 5 bases and J by 6 bases, with 7 bases of the junction left unmatched. CDR3 region: CASSKTSGGARDTQYF. In nucleotides, the CDR3 is TGTGCCAGCAGCAAGACTAGCGGGGGGGCTCGGGATACGCAGTATTTT.

The V and J genes are TRBV19 and TRBJ1-1, with D possibly being TRBD1 (6 bases). Looked up from germline, CDR1 is LNHDA and CDR2 is SQIVND (reference sequence). This CDR3 contains 12 residues. The V end lost 7 bases, the J end lost 6 bases, and 12 bases lay between the germline ends. CDR3 DNA sequence: TGTGCCAGTACCGAGACAGGCGCTGAAGCTTTCTTT. As protein: CASTETGAEAFF.

The chain couples TRBV19 to TRBJ1-1; 10 bases agree with TRBD1. The V gene's germline CDR1 is LNHDA and CDR2 SQIVND (reference sequence). This CDR3 region has 15 residues. The ends lost 6 bases at V and 1 base at J; junction bases unmatched: 5. DNA for the CDR3: TGTGCCAGTAGGTACGGGACAGGGGAGAACACTGAAGCTTTCTTT. Translating gives CASRYGTGENTEAFF. The variable domain in full, with the rest retrieved from reference TRBV19 and TRBJ1-1, is DGGITQSPKYLFRKEGQNVTLSCEQNLNHDAMYWYRQDPGQGLRLIYYSQIVNDFQKGDIAEGYSVSREKKESFPLTVTSAQKNPTAFYLCASRYGTGENTEAFFGQGTRLTVV.

This clonotype appeared a few times. The chain uses TRBV27 and TRBJ2-2; the D gene is possibly TRBD2 (5 bases). Per germline, CDR1 MNHEY and CDR2 SMNVEV (reference sequence). The V and J ends lost 7 bases and 5 bases respectively, with 17 bases between them. This CDR3 has 15 amino acids. The CDR3 coding sequence is TGTGCCAGCACCTTCCTCCCTAGGGAGACCGGGGAGCTGTTTTTT. Its translation: CASTFLPRETGELFF.